Detailed here is one T cell receptor beta chain. Sequenced by immunoSEQ multiplex PCR; TCRdb stores in-frame clones only, minus some. The sample contains approximately 87,000 clones, roughly 89% of which appear only once. The sample comes from a study of control samples from healthy donors and cancer patients. The receptor comes from a man in his forties or fifties in good health. Source material: blood.

Here the CDR3 reads CASSDRGPQYF. The DNA of the CDR3 is TGCGCCAGCAGTGACCGGGGGCCCCAGTACTTC. The chain joins TRBV10-2 to TRBJ2-5, with D perhaps being TRBD1 or TRBD2 (6 bases each). Trimming removed 3 bases from V and 9 bases from J, with 8 bases in between. There are 11 residues in the CDR3. Germline loops: CDR1 WSHSY, CDR2 SAAADI.